This T cell receptor (beta chain) was identified in a study of CD8+ T cells in alopecia areata. Lesional scalp punch biopsies and peripheral blood came from alopecia areata patients. The trim removed 4 bases at V and 4 bases at J, leaving 8 bases unmatched. CDR3 length: 15 amino acids. Germline CDR1 reads SQVTM; CDR2 reads ANQGSEA. Extraction of RNA preceded its reverse transcription into cDNA, which served as the sequencing template. Here immunoSEQ multiplex PCR was the method, and the copy in TCRdb shows in-frame clones only, minus some. The table shows around 200,000 clones, with roughly 60% occurring only once. This clone was detected only a few times.

This specimen was CD4+ T cells sorted from blood, taken at week 0. The chain carries TRBV29-1 and TRBJ2-7; 12 positions agree with TRBD2. The sequence was collected from a human donor with alopecia areata. This chain's CDR3 is CSVARLAGVQYEQYF. In nucleotides, the CDR3 is TGCAGCGTTGCCCGACTAGCGGGGGTGCAGTACGAGCAGTACTTC.